The source of this T cell receptor beta chain is a study of T-cell memory formation after mild COVID-19. Study details: TCR clusters largely stayed donor specific. Study findings and constraints: Certain responding clones were present in pre-infection memory, suggesting participation of cross-reactive memory.

TCRdb itself ran the 5' RACE reads through MiXCR, one entry per CDR3 protein. The sample lists a few hundred thousand distinct CDR3 sequences; around 26% were seen once. This CDR3 has 14 amino acids. CDR1 is SGDLS and CDR2 is YYNGEE in the germline V gene. V lost 4 bases and J 2 bases, leaving 11 bases between the germline ends. A note on this clonotype: The antigen is not known.

This clonotype was sampled from an adult woman who had mild COVID-19 (a few samples of this study predate the infection). Cell type and time point are not known. The sample comprised PBMCs or a T cell subset sorted from them (not recorded which). The chain is built from TRBV9 and TRBJ2-3; D ambiguous. CDR3 in DNA: TGTGCCAGCAGCACCGACTGGTTCACAGATACGCAGTATTTT. Encoded protein: CASSTDWFTDTQYF.